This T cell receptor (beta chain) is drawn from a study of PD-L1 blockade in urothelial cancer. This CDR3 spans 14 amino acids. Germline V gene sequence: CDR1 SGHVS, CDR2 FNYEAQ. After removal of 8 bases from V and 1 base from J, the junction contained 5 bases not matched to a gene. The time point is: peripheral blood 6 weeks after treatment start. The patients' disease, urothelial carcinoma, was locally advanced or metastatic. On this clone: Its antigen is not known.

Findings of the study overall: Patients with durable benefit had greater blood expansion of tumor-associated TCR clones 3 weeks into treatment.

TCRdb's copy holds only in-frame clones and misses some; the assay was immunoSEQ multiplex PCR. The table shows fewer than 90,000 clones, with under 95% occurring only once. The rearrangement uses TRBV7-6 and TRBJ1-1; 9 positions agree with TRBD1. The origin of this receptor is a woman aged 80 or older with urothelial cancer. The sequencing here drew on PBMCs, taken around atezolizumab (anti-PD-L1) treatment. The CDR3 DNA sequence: TGTGCCAGCTTGGGGGGACAGGGGAACACTGAAGCTTTCTTT. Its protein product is CASLGGQGNTEAFF.